Here is one TCR beta chain with its context. The germline gene is not matched at one end of the junction; a read error may be the cause. From germline, CDR1 is MNHEY and CDR2 SMNVEV (reference sequence). The CDR3 runs to 16 residues. The data stem from a study of regulatory T cells in long-lasting Graves disease. Time point given: persistent/refractory GD, antithyroid drugs over 5 years with positive TRAb. PBMCs were the source of the RNA used for TCR sequencing. Sequencing libraries for TCR beta were prepared with iRepertoire HTBI primers and Arm-PCR of CDR3 regions. MiXCR, applied by TCRdb to the multiplex PCR reads, yields one record per CDR3 protein. This sample carries roughly 490,000 distinct CDR3 sequences, 22% of them seen once, and the ten largest clones take around 12%.

The TCR sequence derives from a female donor with Graves disease. The input for sequencing was peripheral blood mononuclear cells (PBMCs), taken when the disease was refractory, from a patient treated with antithyroid drugs. The chain is built from TRBV27 and TRBJ2-1, with 8 bases lining up with TRBD1. CDR3 amino acids: CASSLPGHRGVNEQLF. Here the CDR3 DNA reads TGTGCCAGCAGTTTACCGGGACACAGGGGGGTCAATGAGCAGCTCTTC.